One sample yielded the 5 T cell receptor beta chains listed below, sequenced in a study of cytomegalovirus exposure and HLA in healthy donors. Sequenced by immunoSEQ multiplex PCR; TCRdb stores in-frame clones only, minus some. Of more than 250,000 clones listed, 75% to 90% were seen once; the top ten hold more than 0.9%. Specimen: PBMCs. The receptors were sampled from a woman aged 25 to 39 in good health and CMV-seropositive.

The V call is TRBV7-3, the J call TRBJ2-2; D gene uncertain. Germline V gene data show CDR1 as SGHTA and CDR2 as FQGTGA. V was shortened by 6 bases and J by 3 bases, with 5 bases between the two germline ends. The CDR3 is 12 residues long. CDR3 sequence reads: CASRLDTGELFF. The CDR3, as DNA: TGTGCCAGCAGGTTGGACACCGGGGAGCTGTTTTTT.

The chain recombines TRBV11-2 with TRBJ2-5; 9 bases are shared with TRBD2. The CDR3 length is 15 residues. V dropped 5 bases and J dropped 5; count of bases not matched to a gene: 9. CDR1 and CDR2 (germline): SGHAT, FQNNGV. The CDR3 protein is CASSHSGLAGETQYF. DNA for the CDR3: TGTGCCAGCAGCCACTCGGGACTAGCAGGGGAGACCCAGTACTTC.

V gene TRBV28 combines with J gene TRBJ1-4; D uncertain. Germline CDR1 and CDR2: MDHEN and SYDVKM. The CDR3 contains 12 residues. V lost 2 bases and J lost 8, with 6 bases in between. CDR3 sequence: CASSLEWEKLFF. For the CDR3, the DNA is TGTGCCAGCAGTTTAGAGTGGGAAAAACTGTTTTTT. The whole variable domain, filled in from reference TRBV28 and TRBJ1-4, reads DVKVTQSSRYLVKRTGEKVFLECVQDMDHENMFWYRQDPGLGLRLIYFSYDVKMKEKGDIPEGYSVSREKKERFSLILESASTNQTSMYLCASSLEWEKLFFGSGTQLSVL.

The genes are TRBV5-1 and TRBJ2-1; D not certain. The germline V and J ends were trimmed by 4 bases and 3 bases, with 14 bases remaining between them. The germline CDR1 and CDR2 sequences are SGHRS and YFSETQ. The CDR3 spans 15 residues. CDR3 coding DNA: TGCGCCAGCAGCCCAAGTGGGTTGGACTACAATGAGCAGTTCTTC. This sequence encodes CASSPSGLDYNEQFF.

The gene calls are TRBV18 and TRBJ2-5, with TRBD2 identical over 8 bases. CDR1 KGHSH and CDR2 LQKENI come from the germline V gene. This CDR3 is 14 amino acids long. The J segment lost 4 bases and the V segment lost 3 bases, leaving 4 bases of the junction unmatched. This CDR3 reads CASSPSGRGETQYF. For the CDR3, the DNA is TGTGCCAGCTCACCCTCCGGGAGGGGAGAGACCCAGTACTTC.